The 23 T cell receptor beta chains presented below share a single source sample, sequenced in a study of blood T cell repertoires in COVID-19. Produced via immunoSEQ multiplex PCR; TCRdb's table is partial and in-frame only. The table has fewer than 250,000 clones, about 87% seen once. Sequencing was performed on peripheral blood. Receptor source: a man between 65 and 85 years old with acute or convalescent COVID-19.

The CDR3 region has the DNA TGTGCCAGCAGCCCGGTTCGTGCAGAGACCCAGTACTTC. Amino acid sequence: CASSPVRAETQYF. The V gene is TRBV7-8, the J gene TRBJ2-5; D is uncertain. Trimming cost V 5 bases and J 4 bases, with 11 bases left between them. CDR3 length equals 13 residues. Per the germline V gene, CDR1 is SGHVS and CDR2 is FQNEAQ.

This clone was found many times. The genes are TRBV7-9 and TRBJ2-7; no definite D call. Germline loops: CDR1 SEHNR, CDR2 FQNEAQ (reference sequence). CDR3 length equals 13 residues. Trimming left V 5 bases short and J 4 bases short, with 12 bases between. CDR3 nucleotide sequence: TGTGCCAGCAGCCGTACCCCGAGGTACGAGCAGTACTTC. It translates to CASSRTPRYEQYF.

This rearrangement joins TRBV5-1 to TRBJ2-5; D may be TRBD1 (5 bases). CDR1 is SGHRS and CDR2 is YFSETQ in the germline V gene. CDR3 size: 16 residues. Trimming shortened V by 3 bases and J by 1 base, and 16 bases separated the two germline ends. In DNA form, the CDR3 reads TGCGCCAGCAGCTCAGCAGGGATTGGGGCCCAAGAGACCCAGTACTTC. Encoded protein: CASSSAGIGAQETQYF.

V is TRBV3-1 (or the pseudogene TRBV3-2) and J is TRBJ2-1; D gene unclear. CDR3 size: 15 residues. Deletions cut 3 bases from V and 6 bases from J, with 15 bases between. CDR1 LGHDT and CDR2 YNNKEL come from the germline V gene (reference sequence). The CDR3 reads CASSQGFLGSNEQFF. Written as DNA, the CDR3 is TGTGCCAGCAGCCAGGGTTTTCTAGGAAGCAATGAGCAGTTCTTC.

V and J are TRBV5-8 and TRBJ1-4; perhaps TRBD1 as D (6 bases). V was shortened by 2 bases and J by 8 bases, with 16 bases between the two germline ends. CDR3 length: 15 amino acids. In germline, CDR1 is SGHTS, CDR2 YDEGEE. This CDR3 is CASSFTGSSREKLFF. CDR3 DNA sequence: TGTGCCAGCAGCTTTACAGGGTCGTCGAGGGAAAAACTGTTTTTT.

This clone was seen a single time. The DNA for the CDR3 is TGTGCCAGCAGCTTAGATCAGGGTCACTCCTACGAGCAGTACTTC. Encoded protein: CASSLDQGHSYEQYF. The chain combines TRBV11-2 with TRBJ2-7; perhaps TRBD1 as D (5 bases). This CDR3 is 15 amino acids long. The V end lost 0 bases, the J end lost 0 bases, and 9 bases lay between the germline ends. Germline values: CDR1 SGHAT, CDR2 FQNNGV.

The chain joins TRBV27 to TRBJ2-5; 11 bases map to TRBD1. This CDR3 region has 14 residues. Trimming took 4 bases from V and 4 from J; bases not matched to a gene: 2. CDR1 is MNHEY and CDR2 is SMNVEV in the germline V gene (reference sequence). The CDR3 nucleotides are TGTGCCAGCAGTTCCGGGACAGGGGGAGAGACCCAGTACTTC. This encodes CASSSGTGGETQYF.

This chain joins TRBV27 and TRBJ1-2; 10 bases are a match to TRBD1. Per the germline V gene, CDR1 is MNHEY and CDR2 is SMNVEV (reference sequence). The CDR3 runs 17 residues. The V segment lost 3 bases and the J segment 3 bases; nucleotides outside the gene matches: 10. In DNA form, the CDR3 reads TGTGCCAGCAGTTTCAACCGACAGGGGGCGCGCTACTATGGCTACACCTTC. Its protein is CASSFNRQGARYYGYTF.

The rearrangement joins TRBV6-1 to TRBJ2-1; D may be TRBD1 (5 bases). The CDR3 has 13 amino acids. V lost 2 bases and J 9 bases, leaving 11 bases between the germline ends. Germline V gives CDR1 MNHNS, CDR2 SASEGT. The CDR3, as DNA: TGTGCCAGCAGTGAAAGGGGCGACGGTGAGCAGTTCTTC. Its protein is CASSERGDGEQFF.

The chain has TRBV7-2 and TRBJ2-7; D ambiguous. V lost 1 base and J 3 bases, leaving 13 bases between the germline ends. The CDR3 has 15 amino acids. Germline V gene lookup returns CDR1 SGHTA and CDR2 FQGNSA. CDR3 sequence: CASSLDGQEHYEQYF. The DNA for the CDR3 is TGTGCCAGCAGCTTAGATGGTCAGGAACACTACGAGCAGTACTTC.

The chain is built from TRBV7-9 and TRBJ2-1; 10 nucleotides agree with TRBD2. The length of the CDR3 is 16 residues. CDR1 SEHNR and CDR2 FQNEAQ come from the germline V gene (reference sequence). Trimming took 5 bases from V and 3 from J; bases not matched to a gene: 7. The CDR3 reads CASSPLAGIVYNEQFF. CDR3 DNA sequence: TGTGCCAGCAGCCCACTAGCGGGGATAGTCTACAATGAGCAGTTCTTC.

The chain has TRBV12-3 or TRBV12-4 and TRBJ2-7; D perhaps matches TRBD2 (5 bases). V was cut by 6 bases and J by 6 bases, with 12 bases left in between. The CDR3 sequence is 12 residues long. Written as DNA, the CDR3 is TGTGCCAGCAGCCCCGGAGGTTCCGAGCAGTACTTC. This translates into CASSPGGSEQYF.

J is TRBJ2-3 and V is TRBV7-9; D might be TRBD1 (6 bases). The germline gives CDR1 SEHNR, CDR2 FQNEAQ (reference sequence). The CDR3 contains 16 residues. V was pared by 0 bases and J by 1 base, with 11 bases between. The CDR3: CASSLAGGGRTDTQYF. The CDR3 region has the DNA TGTGCCAGCAGCTTAGCTGGGGGCGGGCGCACAGATACGCAGTATTTT.

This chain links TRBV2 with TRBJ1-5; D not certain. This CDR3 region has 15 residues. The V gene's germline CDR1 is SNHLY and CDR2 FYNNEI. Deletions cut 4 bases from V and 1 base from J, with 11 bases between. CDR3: CASSVAEPSNQPQHF. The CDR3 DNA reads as TGTGCCAGCAGTGTGGCGGAACCAAGCAATCAGCCCCAGCATTTT.

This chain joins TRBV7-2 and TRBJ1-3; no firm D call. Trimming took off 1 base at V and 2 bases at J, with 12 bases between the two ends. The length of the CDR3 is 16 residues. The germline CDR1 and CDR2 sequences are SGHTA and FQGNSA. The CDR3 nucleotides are TGTGCCAGCAGCTTAGGGGCAGCCTCGCCTGGAAACACCATATATTTT. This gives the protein CASSLGAASPGNTIYF.

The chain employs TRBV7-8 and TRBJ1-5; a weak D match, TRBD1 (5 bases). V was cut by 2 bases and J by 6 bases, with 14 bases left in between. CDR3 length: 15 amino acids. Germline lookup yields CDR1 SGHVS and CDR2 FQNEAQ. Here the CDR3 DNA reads TGTGCCAGCAGCTTACAGGGTCCTATCCGTCAGCCCCAGCATTTT. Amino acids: CASSLQGPIRQPQHF.

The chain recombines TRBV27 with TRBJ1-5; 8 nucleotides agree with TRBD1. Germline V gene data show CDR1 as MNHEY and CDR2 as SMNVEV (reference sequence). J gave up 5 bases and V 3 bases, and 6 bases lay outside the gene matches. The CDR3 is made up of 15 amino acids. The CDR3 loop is CASSFYQGADQPQHF. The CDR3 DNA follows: TGTGCCAGCAGTTTCTATCAGGGGGCCGATCAGCCCCAGCATTTT.

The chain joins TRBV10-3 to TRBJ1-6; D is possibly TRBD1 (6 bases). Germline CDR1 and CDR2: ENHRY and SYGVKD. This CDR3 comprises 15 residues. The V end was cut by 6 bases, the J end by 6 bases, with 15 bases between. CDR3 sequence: CAIRETGTSNSPLHF. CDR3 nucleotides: TGTGCCATCAGAGAAACCGGGACATCTAATTCACCCCTCCACTTT.

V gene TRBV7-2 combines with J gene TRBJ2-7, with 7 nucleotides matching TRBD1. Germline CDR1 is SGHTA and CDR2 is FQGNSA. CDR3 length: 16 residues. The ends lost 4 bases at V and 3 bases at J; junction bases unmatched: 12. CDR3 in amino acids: CASSSGRDSLLYEQYF. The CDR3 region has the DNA TGTGCCAGCAGCTCTGGCCGGGACAGTCTCCTCTACGAGCAGTACTTC.

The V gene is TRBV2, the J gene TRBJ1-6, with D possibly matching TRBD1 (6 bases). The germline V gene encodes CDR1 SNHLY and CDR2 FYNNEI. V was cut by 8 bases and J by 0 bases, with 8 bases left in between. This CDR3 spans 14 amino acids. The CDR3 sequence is CASQGSSYNSPLHF. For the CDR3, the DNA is TGTGCCAGCCAGGGGAGCTCCTATAATTCACCCCTCCACTTT.

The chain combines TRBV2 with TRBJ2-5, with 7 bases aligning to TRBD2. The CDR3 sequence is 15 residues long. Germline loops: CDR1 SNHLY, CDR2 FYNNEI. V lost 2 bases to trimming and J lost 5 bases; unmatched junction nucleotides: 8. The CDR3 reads CASSERAARGETQYF. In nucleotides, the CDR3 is TGTGCCAGCAGTGAAAGGGCAGCGCGGGGGGAGACCCAGTACTTC.

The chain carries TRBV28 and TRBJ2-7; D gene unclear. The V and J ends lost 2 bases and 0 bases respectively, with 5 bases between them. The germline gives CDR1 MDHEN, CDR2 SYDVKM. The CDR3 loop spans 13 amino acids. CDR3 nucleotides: TGTGCCAGCAGTTTAAGCAACTCCTACGAGCAGTACTTC. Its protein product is CASSLSNSYEQYF.

The CDR3 DNA reads as TGCAGCGTACGGACAGCAAGCTCCTACGAGCAGTACTTC. Translation gives CSVRTASSYEQYF. The chain couples TRBV29-1 to TRBJ2-7, with D maybe TRBD1 (6 bases). The germline V and J ends were trimmed by 6 bases and 0 bases, with 12 bases remaining between them. The germline V gene has CDR1 SQVTM and CDR2 ANQGSEA. The CDR3 has 13 residues.